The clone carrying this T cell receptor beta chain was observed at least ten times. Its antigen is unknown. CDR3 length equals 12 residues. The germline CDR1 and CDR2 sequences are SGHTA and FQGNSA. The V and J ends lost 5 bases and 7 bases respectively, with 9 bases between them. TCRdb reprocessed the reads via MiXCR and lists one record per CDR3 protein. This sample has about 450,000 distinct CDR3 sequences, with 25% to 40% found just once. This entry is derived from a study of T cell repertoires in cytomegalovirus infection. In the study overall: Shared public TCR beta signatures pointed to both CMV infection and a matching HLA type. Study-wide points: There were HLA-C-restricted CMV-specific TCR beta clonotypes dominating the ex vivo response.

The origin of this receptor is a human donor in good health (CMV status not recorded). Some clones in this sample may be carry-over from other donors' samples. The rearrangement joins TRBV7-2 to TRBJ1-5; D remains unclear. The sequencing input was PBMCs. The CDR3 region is CASSPPGQPQHF. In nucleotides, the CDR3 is TGTGCCAGCAGCCCCCCGGGACAGCCCCAGCATTTT.